Listed here are 30 T cell receptor beta chains from one sample, sequenced in a study of technical replicates of blood from several donors. Profiling relied on immunoSEQ multiplex PCR, and the TCRdb table lists in-frame clones only, not all of them. The sample has some 60,000 clones, approximately 89% seen once; the top ten hold 4% to 5%. Sequencing was carried out using PBMCs. Source of these receptors: a human donor in good health. Some clones in this sample may be carry-over from other donors' samples.

The V and J genes are TRBV20-1 and TRBJ1-3; D unresolved. Looked up from germline, CDR1 is DFQATT and CDR2 is SNEGSKA (reference sequence). Trimming stripped 4 bases from V and 4 bases from J, with 5 bases between. The CDR3 spans 11 residues. DNA for the CDR3: TGCAGTGCTAATCTGGGAAACACCATATATTTT. Translating it yields CSANLGNTIYF.

This clone was found once. This sequence joins TRBV29-1 and TRBJ2-1, with 7 bases matching TRBD1. This CDR3 is 14 amino acids long. CDR1 and CDR2 (germline): SQVTM, ANQGSEA. The J segment lost 1 base and the V segment lost 6 bases, leaving 6 bases of the junction unmatched. The CDR3 here is CSVAPGQSYNEQFF. The CDR3 coding sequence is TGCAGCGTAGCCCCGGGACAGTCCTACAATGAGCAGTTCTTC.

This sequence joins TRBV2 and TRBJ1-1, with D possibly TRBD1 on 5 matching bases. The CDR3 totals 14 residues. Germline V gives CDR1 SNHLY, CDR2 FYNNEI. V dropped 3 bases and J dropped 7 bases, with 15 bases sitting between them. The CDR3 DNA is TGTGCCAGCAGTGACACCCAGACAGCGCATGAAGCTTTCTTT. Amino acids: CASSDTQTAHEAFF.

The chain joins TRBV7-2 to TRBJ1-4, with 7 bases lining up with TRBD1. There are 14 residues in the CDR3. V lost 5 bases and J lost 7; bases outside the gene matches: 7. Germline V gene sequence: CDR1 SGHTA, CDR2 FQGNSA. The CDR3 protein is CASSAKGAGEKLFF. The CDR3 DNA reads as TGTGCCAGCAGCGCGAAGGGGGCCGGTGAAAAACTGTTTTTT.

The CDR3 DNA reads as TGTGCCAGCAGCATAGGAGTTAGCACAGATACGCAGTATTTT. Amino acid sequence: CASSIGVSTDTQYF. The rearrangement links TRBV5-4 to TRBJ2-3; D call uncertain. This CDR3 is 14 amino acids long. Germline CDR1 and CDR2: SGHNT and YYREEE (reference sequence). The V end lost 4 bases, the J end lost 0 bases, and 9 bases lay between the germline ends.

V usage is TRBV6-1 and J usage is TRBJ2-7, with 7 bases that match TRBD1. V trimming: 1 base; J trimming: 3 bases; junction bases outside the gene matches: 6. CDR1 and CDR2 (germline): MNHNS, SASEGT. The CDR3 is 15 residues long. The CDR3 here is CASSEGGTAFYEQYF. CDR3 nucleotides: TGTGCCAGCAGTGAAGGAGGGACAGCTTTCTACGAGCAGTACTTC.

The rearrangement joins TRBV5-1 to TRBJ2-1; 7 bases agree with TRBD2. CDR1 is SGHRS and CDR2 is YFSETQ in the germline V gene. Trimming at V came to 2 bases and at J to 8 bases, leaving 10 bases not matched to a gene. The CDR3 has 15 residues. CDR3 region: CASSFMAGVADEQFF. The DNA of the CDR3 is TGCGCCAGCAGCTTCATGGCGGGAGTCGCCGATGAGCAGTTCTTC.

The chain uses TRBV29-1 and TRBJ1-1; D gene uncertain. The CDR3 is 12 amino acids. Germline assignment: CDR1 SQVTM and CDR2 ANQGSEA. V shed 7 bases and J shed 1 base, with 10 bases lying between them. The CDR3 sequence is CSAARSNTEAFF. The CDR3 nucleotides read TGCAGCGCCGCCAGGTCGAACACTGAAGCTTTCTTT.

The chain joins TRBV29-1 to TRBJ1-4; D remains unclear. In germline, CDR1 is SQVTM, CDR2 ANQGSEA. V was shortened by 6 bases and J by 8 bases, with 13 bases between the two germline ends. The CDR3 has 12 amino acids. The CDR3 loop is CSVQGVQEKLFF. The CDR3 DNA reads as TGCAGCGTCCAAGGTGTACAGGAAAAACTGTTTTTT.

V gene TRBV2 combines with J gene TRBJ2-2; 8 bases match TRBD1. CDR3 size: 17 residues. V lost 3 bases, J lost 6 bases, and 12 bases stayed unmatched. Germline-derived CDR1 and CDR2 are SNHLY and FYNNEI. CDR3 coding DNA: TGTGCCAGCAGTGAGGAAGGACAGGGCCCGACGGCCGGGGAGCTGTTTTTT. Translation gives CASSEEGQGPTAGELFF.

This clone appeared a single time. The chain joins TRBV7-6 to TRBJ1-5, with 8 bases fitting TRBD1. V shed 5 bases and J 4 bases; nucleotides not matched to a gene: 4. This CDR3 has 14 residues. The germline V gene has CDR1 SGHVS and CDR2 FNYEAQ. The DNA of the CDR3 is TGTGCCAGCAGCCCCGGACAGGGTAATCAGCCCCAGCATTTT. Residues: CASSPGQGNQPQHF. The whole variable domain, remainder taken from reference TRBV7-6 and TRBJ1-5, is GAGVSQSPRYKVTKRGQDVALRCDPISGHVSLYWYRQALGQGPEFLTYFNYEAQQDKSGLPNDRFSAERPEGSISTLTIQRTEQRDSAMYRCASSPGQGNQPQHFGDGTRLSIL.

The chain combines TRBV9 with TRBJ1-2, with D maybe TRBD1 (5 bases). CDR3 size: 16 residues. Germline values: CDR1 SGDLS, CDR2 YYNGEE. Trimming cost V 0 bases and J 4 bases, with 16 bases left between them. CDR3 loop: CASSVGPRGAIYGYTF. The CDR3 DNA reads TGTGCCAGCAGCGTAGGCCCAAGGGGCGCGATCTATGGCTACACCTTC. Full variable domain (rest looked up from reference TRBV9 and TRBJ1-2): DSGVTQTPKHLITATGQRVTLRCSPRSGDLSVYWYQQSLDQGLQFLIQYYNGEERAKGNILERFSAQQFPDLHSELNLSSLELGDSALYFCASSVGPRGAIYGYTFGSGTRLTVV.

CDR3 nucleotides: TGTGCTTGGTGGGAGCCTCGAGCTAACTATGGCTACACCTTC. Translated, it gives CAWWEPRANYGYTF. The rearrangement uses TRBV6-7 and TRBJ1-2; D not certain. TRBV6-7 is recorded as an ORF, its role being uncertain. This CDR3 region has 14 residues.

The CDR3 coding sequence is TGTGCCAGCGCCACCGGGGACAGGGGAAACAATGAGCAGTTCTTC. Translating it yields CASATGDRGNNEQFF. The V and J genes are TRBV11-2 and TRBJ2-1; 10 nucleotides line up with TRBD1. The length of the CDR3 is 15 residues. V was clipped by 8 bases and J by 5 bases; unmatched bases: 9. From germline, CDR1 is SGHAT and CDR2 FQNNGV.

The chain carries TRBV9 and TRBJ1-5; 8 positions agree with TRBD1. Germline V gene lookup returns CDR1 SGDLS and CDR2 YYNGEE. CDR3 length: 16 residues. V lost 4 bases, J lost 7 bases, and 13 bases stayed unmatched. This CDR3 is CASSPRTGSRKQPQHF. Here the CDR3 DNA reads TGTGCCAGCAGCCCAAGGACAGGGTCGAGGAAACAGCCCCAGCATTTT.

The V gene is TRBV7-2, the J gene TRBJ2-2; possible D gene TRBD2, 5 bases. Trimming removed 4 bases from V and 5 bases from J, with 8 bases in between. Germline CDR1 reads SGHTA; CDR2 reads FQGNSA. This CDR3 region has 13 residues. The CDR3 loop is CASSYRGTGELFF. CDR3 in DNA: TGTGCCAGCAGCTACCGCGGGACCGGGGAGCTGTTTTTT. Drawing the rest from reference TRBV7-2 and TRBJ2-2, the complete variable domain is GAGVSQSPSNKVTEKGKDVELRCDPISGHTALYWYRQSLGQGLEFLIYFQGNSAPDKSGLPSDRFSAERTGGSVSTLTIQRTQQEDSAVYLCASSYRGTGELFFGEGSRLTVL.

This chain links TRBV6-5 with TRBJ1-1, with 7 nucleotides matching TRBD1. The length of the CDR3 is 13 residues. Germline V gene lookup returns CDR1 MNHEY and CDR2 SVGAGI. V shed 6 bases and J 2 bases; nucleotides not matched to a gene: 3. DNA of the CDR3: TGTGCCAGCAGGGGGACAGTAAACACTGAAGCTTTCTTT. Encoded protein: CASRGTVNTEAFF.

This clone was detected only once. The chain is built from TRBV5-4 and TRBJ2-7; D might be TRBD1 (6 bases). The CDR3 is 14 amino acids. The V gene lost 2 bases and the J gene lost 5 bases, with 14 bases spanning the gap. CDR1 is SGHNT, CDR2 YYREEE, per germline (reference sequence). This chain's CDR3 is CASSLTGHYNEQYF. Here the CDR3 DNA reads TGTGCCAGCAGCTTAACAGGGCATTACAACGAGCAGTACTTC. The complete variable domain, with remaining parts taken from reference TRBV5-4 and TRBJ2-7, reads ETGVTQSPTHLIKTRGQQVTLRCSSQSGHNTVSWYQQALGQGPQFIFQYYREEENGRGNFPPRFSGLQFPNYSSELNVNALELDDSALYLCASSLTGHYNEQYFGPGTRLTVT.

This clone has just a few counts. The chain recombines TRBV10-3 with TRBJ2-2; 13 positions agree with TRBD2. With V trimmed by 6 bases and J by 0 bases, 4 bases remained unmatched. There are 17 residues in the CDR3. Per the germline V gene, CDR1 is ENHRY and CDR2 is SYGVKD. The CDR3 DNA reads as TGTGCCATCAGGGGGGGACTAGCGGGGTCGAACACCGGGGAGCTGTTTTTT. This codes for CAIRGGLAGSNTGELFF.

CDR3 DNA: TGTGCCAGCAGGGGACAGGGGGTAGCTTTGGGCTACACCTTC. The encoded protein is CASRGQGVALGYTF. The rearrangement uses TRBV6-6 and TRBJ1-2, with 11 positions matching TRBD1. The germline V gene has CDR1 MNHNY and CDR2 SVGAGI (reference sequence). CDR3 size: 14 residues. The V and J ends lost 6 bases and 8 bases, in that order; junction bases with no gene match: 8.

The genes are TRBV21-1 and TRBJ1-1; the D call of TRBD1 is as the table states it, not checked on the DNA. TRBV21-1 counts as a pseudogene. The CDR3 runs to 16 residues. CDR3 amino acids: CASSERKGASNTEAFF. The DNA for the CDR3 is TGTGCCAGCAGCGAACGGAAAGGGGCCTCCAACACTGAAGCTTTCTTT.

V gene TRBV6-1 combines with J gene TRBJ2-7; 10 positions agree with TRBD2. V was clipped by 4 bases and J by 2 bases; unmatched bases: 8. In germline, CDR1 is MNHNS, CDR2 SASEGT. CDR3 length: 16 amino acids. As DNA, the CDR3 is TGTGCCAGCAGTGTCCAACTAGCGGGATCCACCTACGAGCAGTACTTC. It encodes CASSVQLAGSTYEQYF.

The chain is built from TRBV5-4 and TRBJ1-2; TRBD1 matches 7 bases. V shed 0 bases, J shed 8 bases, and the junction held 7 bases outside the gene matches. This CDR3 contains 14 residues. The V gene's germline CDR1 is SGHNT and CDR2 YYREEE (reference sequence). Written as DNA, the CDR3 is TGTGCCAGCAGCTTGGGGACAGGATCTTGGGGCTACACCTTC. Amino acids: CASSLGTGSWGYTF.

This clone came up once. The J gene is TRBJ1-1, the V gene TRBV6-5, with D maybe TRBD1 (5 bases). V shed 7 bases and J shed 5 bases, with 8 bases lying between them. The CDR3 extends over 11 amino acids. The germline V gene encodes CDR1 MNHEY and CDR2 SVGAGI. Here the CDR3 DNA reads TGTGCCAGCACCAAGGGGACTGAAGCTTTCTTT. Amino acid sequence: CASTKGTEAFF.

In nucleotides, the CDR3 is TGTGCCAGCAGCTTAATTCGGGGGTACGAGCAGTACTTC. It is translated as CASSLIRGYEQYF. The J gene is TRBJ2-7, the V gene TRBV11-2; D might be TRBD2 (6 bases). Germline V gene sequence: CDR1 SGHAT, CDR2 FQNNGV. V lost 2 bases, J lost 4 bases, and 9 bases lay in between. The CDR3 contains 13 residues.

The V call is TRBV15, the J call TRBJ2-7, with unresolved D. V was cut by 1 base and J by 1 base, with 8 bases left in between. CDR3 length: 14 amino acids. CDR1 and CDR2 (germline): LNHNV, YYDKDF (reference sequence). CDR3 protein: CATSRATVSYEQYF. The CDR3, as DNA: TGTGCCACCAGCAGAGCAACTGTATCCTACGAGCAGTACTTC.

V gene TRBV6-1 combines with J gene TRBJ2-3; tentatively, D is TRBD2 (6 bases). The V gene's germline CDR1 is MNHNS and CDR2 SASEGT. CDR3 length equals 14 residues. V lost 2 bases and J 9 bases, leaving 15 bases between the germline ends. The chain's CDR3 is CASSEIRDSPTQYF. CDR3 DNA sequence: TGTGCCAGCAGTGAAATCCGGGACTCCCCAACGCAGTATTTT.

The chain combines TRBV18 with TRBJ1-1; no clear D. The CDR3 runs 13 residues. Germline V gene lookup returns CDR1 KGHSH and CDR2 LQKENI. V lost 5 bases and J lost 3, with 10 bases in between. Here the CDR3 reads CASSNTEDTEAFF. The CDR3 coding sequence is TGTGCCAGCTCAAACACGGAGGACACTGAAGCTTTCTTT. The full variable domain, in which reference TRBV18 and TRBJ1-1 provide the parts outside the CDR3, is NAGVMQNPRHLVRRRGQEARLRCSPMKGHSHVYWYRQLPEEGLKFMVYLQKENIIDESGMPKERFSAEFPKEGPSILRIQQVVRGDSAAYFCASSNTEDTEAFFGQGTRLTVV.

The chain carries TRBV5-1 and TRBJ1-1, with TRBD1 matching over 10 bases. Germline assignment: CDR1 SGHRS and CDR2 YFSETQ. Losses at the gene ends were 4 bases for V and 1 base for J; bases not matched to a gene: 1. CDR3 length: 14 residues. The CDR3 spells CASSGQGGNTEAFF. The CDR3 DNA reads as TGCGCCAGCAGCGGACAGGGGGGGAACACTGAAGCTTTCTTT.

The chain combines TRBV7-8 with TRBJ2-5; D possibly corresponds to TRBD1 (6 bases). The germline CDR1 and CDR2 sequences are SGHVS and FQNEAQ. V was cut by 5 bases and J by 1 base, with 17 bases left in between. The CDR3 contains 16 residues. CDR3 DNA: TGTGCCAGCAGCCCAACCCGACAGGCCTTCCAAGAGACCCAGTACTTC. Translated, it gives CASSPTRQAFQETQYF.